These 27 T cell receptor beta chains originate from one sample sequenced in a study of T cell responses to AZD1222 COVID-19 vaccine. Sequenced by immunoSEQ multiplex PCR; TCRdb stores in-frame clones only, minus some. The sample contains 90,000 to 130,000 clones, approximately 89% of which appear only once. The input for sequencing was peripheral blood, taken on day 0 of MenACWY control vaccination. These receptors were collected from an adult in good health.

This chain connects TRBV27 to TRBJ1-6; the D gene is possibly TRBD1 (5 bases). Trimming removed 4 bases from V and 7 bases from J, with 11 bases in between. The germline V gene has CDR1 MNHEY and CDR2 SMNVEV (reference sequence). The length of the CDR3 is 14 residues. The DNA of the CDR3 is TGTGCCAGCAGTTCCGACAGAGGAAATTCACCCCTCCACTTT. It encodes CASSSDRGNSPLHF.

This rearrangement joins TRBV3-1 (or the pseudogene TRBV3-2) to TRBJ2-2; D not resolved. The CDR3 covers 16 residues. CDR1 is LGHDT and CDR2 is YNNKEL in the germline V gene (reference sequence). V shed 3 bases and J shed 0 bases, with 11 bases lying between them. The CDR3 loop reads CASSHGSGPNTGELFF. CDR3 nucleotide sequence: TGTGCCAGCAGCCATGGTTCAGGACCGAACACCGGGGAGCTGTTTTTT.

J is TRBJ2-3 and V is TRBV9; 8 nucleotides line up with TRBD2. The CDR3 loop spans 16 amino acids. The V gene end was trimmed by 3 bases and the J gene end by 1 base; junction bases not matched to a gene: 7. The germline CDR1 and CDR2 sequences are SGDLS and YYNGEE. The DNA of the CDR3 is TGTGCCAGCAGCGCCTACGGAGCGGGGGGCACAGATACGCAGTATTTT. The encoded protein is CASSAYGAGGTDTQYF.

The rearrangement joins TRBV4-1 to TRBJ1-4; D is uncertain. This CDR3 region has 13 residues. Germline CDR1 is MGHRA and CDR2 is YSYEKL. V was clipped by 3 bases and J by 5 bases, with 7 bases between them. CDR3 protein: CASSQGGNEKLFF. The DNA for the CDR3 is TGCGCCAGCAGCCAGGGCGGGAATGAAAAACTGTTTTTT.

The chain carries TRBV5-1 and TRBJ1-1; the D gene is possibly TRBD1 (6 bases). Germline CDR1 reads SGHRS; CDR2 reads YFSETQ. Trimming removed 0 bases from V and 4 bases from J, with 25 bases in between. The CDR3 is made up of 19 amino acids. This CDR3 reads CASSLVGARGPKMSTEAFF. The CDR3 DNA reads as TGCGCCAGCAGCTTGGTAGGGGCCAGGGGCCCAAAGATGAGCACTGAAGCTTTCTTT.

The chain combines TRBV18 with TRBJ2-5; 8 nucleotides line up with TRBD2. Per germline, CDR1 KGHSH and CDR2 LQKENI. V was clipped by 2 bases and J by 5 bases; unmatched bases: 1. The CDR3 sequence is 13 residues long. The CDR3 DNA reads as TGTGCCAGCTCACCAATAGCGGGGGAGACCCAGTACTTC. It specifies CASSPIAGETQYF.

Here the CDR3 reads CASSPGQYNQPQHF. Here the CDR3 DNA reads TGTGCCAGCTCACCGGGACAGTATAATCAGCCCCAGCATTTT. The chain recombines TRBV18 with TRBJ1-5; TRBD1 matches at 7 bases. The CDR3 covers 14 residues. Germline V lookup: CDR1 KGHSH, CDR2 LQKENI. V was pared by 3 bases and J by 4 bases, with 3 bases of the junction left unmatched.

The chain joins TRBV9 to TRBJ2-7; D is possibly TRBD1 (6 bases). The ends were cut back, 1 base at V and 5 bases at J, with 19 bases in the middle. The CDR3 spans 16 residues. The V gene's germline CDR1 is SGDLS and CDR2 YYNGEE. The CDR3: CASSVRGGGGLNEQYF. CDR3 in DNA: TGTGCCAGCAGCGTAAGAGGAGGTGGGGGCCTGAACGAGCAGTACTTC.

The chain is built from TRBV7-6 and TRBJ1-2, with TRBD1 matching over 8 bases. V was clipped by 5 bases and J by 6 bases; unmatched bases: 20. The CDR3 consists of 18 residues. The V gene's germline CDR1 is SGHVS and CDR2 FNYEAQ. The CDR3 DNA reads as TGTGCCAGCAGCCCGAGACAGGGGCCACCCTTGGAGAATAATGGCTACACCTTC. This codes for CASSPRQGPPLENNGYTF.

The chain couples TRBV5-5 to TRBJ1-4, with 7 bases that match TRBD1. The CDR3 is 15 amino acids. J lost 4 bases, V lost 2 bases, and 5 bases had no gene match. CDR1 and CDR2 (germline): SGHKS, YYEKEE (reference sequence). CDR3 DNA: TGTGCCAGCAGCTTATGGGCAGGGGGTAATGAAAAACTGTTTTTT. Encoded protein: CASSLWAGGNEKLFF.

This chain connects TRBV23-1 to TRBJ1-6; D is undetermined. TRBV23-1 is known as an ORF, though its function is uncertain. CDR3 length: 14 amino acids. The V gene lost 2 bases and the J gene lost 9 bases, with 11 bases spanning the gap. The CDR3 sequence is CASSQGIMGSPLHF. CDR3 nucleotides: TGCGCCAGCAGTCAAGGGATCATGGGTTCACCCCTCCACTTT.

This clone was detected a few times. The CDR3 reads CASSSQYTGELFF. In nucleotides, the CDR3 is TGTGCCAGCAGCTCACAGTACACCGGGGAGCTGTTTTTT. V usage is TRBV11-2 and J usage is TRBJ2-2; D gene uncertain. V lost 4 bases and J 3 bases, leaving 6 bases between the germline ends. The CDR3 loop spans 13 amino acids. Per the germline V gene, CDR1 is SGHAT and CDR2 is FQNNGV. Using reference TRBV11-2 and TRBJ2-2 for the parts outside the CDR3, the full variable domain is EAGVAQSPRYKIIEKRQSVAFWCNPISGHATLYWYQQILGQGPKLLIQFQNNGVVDDSQLPKDRFSAERLKGVDSTLKIQPAKLEDSAVYLCASSSQYTGELFFGEGSRLTVL.

The chain recombines TRBV12-3 or TRBV12-4 with TRBJ2-5, with TRBD1 as a possible D gene (5 bases). V lost 1 base, J lost 5 bases, and 8 bases lay in between. CDR3 length equals 13 residues. The CDR3 is CASSLDRRETQYF. The CDR3 region has the DNA TGTGCCAGCAGTTTAGACAGGCGGGAGACCCAGTACTTC.

V is TRBV6-5 and J is TRBJ1-2, with D possibly being TRBD1 (5 bases). Germline-derived CDR1 and CDR2 are MNHEY and SVGAGI. The length of the CDR3 is 13 residues. Trimming took 7 bases from V and 9 from J, leaving 18 bases between them. The CDR3: CASTPGSQDCYTF. DNA for the CDR3: TGTGCCAGCACCCCAGGGAGCCAGGATTGCTACACCTTC.

This rearrangement joins TRBV24-1 to TRBJ2-2; 10 nucleotides agree with TRBD1. Losses at the gene ends were 4 bases for V and 3 bases for J; bases not matched to a gene: 10. The CDR3 runs to 18 residues. CDR1 is KGHDR, CDR2 SFDVKD, per germline. The CDR3 DNA is TGTGCCACCAGTGACGCCCCGGGACAGGGGACCCACACCGGGGAGCTGTTTTTT. It is translated as CATSDAPGQGTHTGELFF.

This chain connects TRBV27 to TRBJ2-3; possibly TRBD1 for D (5 bases). The CDR3 is 15 residues long. V gave up 3 bases and J gave up 2 bases, with 12 bases separating them. Germline assignment: CDR1 MNHEY and CDR2 SMNVEV (reference sequence). CDR3 sequence reads: CASSLVQGNTDTQYF. The CDR3 DNA reads as TGTGCCAGCAGTTTGGTCCAGGGAAACACAGATACGCAGTATTTT.

In this sample, this clone turned up once. V is TRBV6-4 and J is TRBJ2-7; tentative D call: TRBD2 (5 bases). Per germline, CDR1 MRHNA and CDR2 SNTAGT. There are 13 residues in the CDR3. Trimming removed 8 bases from V and 2 bases from J, with 13 bases in between. The CDR3 protein is CASPRTPPYEQYF. CDR3 sequence (DNA): TGTGCCAGCCCGAGGACTCCTCCCTACGAGCAGTACTTC.

This chain uses TRBV9 with TRBJ2-3; possibly TRBD2 for D (6 bases). The CDR3 contains 17 residues. CDR1 is SGDLS and CDR2 is YYNGEE in the germline V gene. With 2 bases removed from V and 2 bases from J, the gap between germline ends came to 18 bases. The CDR3: CASSVGRNQYATDTQYF. For the CDR3, the DNA is TGTGCCAGCAGCGTCGGGAGAAACCAATATGCCACAGATACGCAGTATTTT.

The J gene is TRBJ2-5, the V gene TRBV28; D not certain. The CDR3 loop spans 13 amino acids. Germline CDR1 is MDHEN and CDR2 is SYDVKM. V lost 5 bases, J lost 5 bases, and 12 bases lay in between. Here the CDR3 reads CASSPGMGETQYF. CDR3 coding DNA: TGTGCCAGCAGTCCCGGAATGGGGGAGACCCAGTACTTC.

The chain links TRBV5-1 to TRBJ1-1; D perhaps matches TRBD1 (6 bases). Trimming shortened V by 0 bases and J by 4 bases, and 13 bases separated the two germline ends. Germline loops: CDR1 SGHRS, CDR2 YFSETQ. The CDR3 contains 15 residues. The CDR3 nucleotides read TGCGCCAGCAGCTTGGCAAGCAGGGGAGGCACTGAAGCTTTCTTT. Translated: CASSLASRGGTEAFF.

This chain connects TRBV30 to TRBJ2-7, with D tentatively TRBD1 (6 bases). The CDR3 covers 13 residues. V dropped 3 bases and J dropped 1 base, with 10 bases sitting between them. Germline V gives CDR1 GTSNPN, CDR2 SVGIG (reference sequence). The CDR3 loop reads CAWRNTGSYEQYF. In DNA, the CDR3 is TGTGCCTGGAGGAATACAGGGTCCTACGAGCAGTACTTC.

In this sample, this clone turned up a few times. This chain joins TRBV19 and TRBJ1-2, with 7 bases that match TRBD1. Germline assignment: CDR1 LNHDA and CDR2 SQIVND (reference sequence). Unmatched junction bases numbered 11, after V lost 4 bases and J lost 6 bases. The CDR3 is 15 residues long. CDR3 sequence: CASSNPGTAFNGYTF. CDR3 sequence (DNA): TGTGCCAGTAGTAATCCCGGGACAGCCTTTAATGGCTACACCTTC. Together with reference TRBV19 and TRBJ1-2, the CDR3 gives the full variable domain: DGGITQSPKYLFRKEGQNVTLSCEQNLNHDAMYWYRQDPGQGLRLIYYSQIVNDFQKGDIAEGYSVSREKKESFPLTVTSAQKNPTAFYLCASSNPGTAFNGYTFGSGTRLTVV.

The V and J genes are TRBV25-1 and TRBJ1-4; no clear D. With 2 bases removed from V and 6 bases from J, the gap between germline ends came to 4 bases. Germline CDR1 reads MGHDK; CDR2 reads SYGVNS. This CDR3 is built from 12 residues. The CDR3, as DNA: TGTGCCAGCAGTGAAGGGGATGAAAAACTGTTTTTT. It codes for CASSEGDEKLFF.

Here the CDR3 DNA reads TGTGCAAGCCAACGCGATAGCAATCAGCCCCAGCATTTT. It translates to CASQRDSNQPQHF. The genes are TRBV2 and TRBJ1-5; D is undetermined. The CDR3 is 13 amino acids. Germline CDR1 is SNHLY and CDR2 is FYNNEI.

The rearrangement joins TRBV29-1 to TRBJ2-2; D tentatively reads TRBD1 or TRBD2 (5 bases each). V gave up 6 bases and J gave up 4 bases, with 21 bases separating them. Germline V gives CDR1 SQVTM, CDR2 ANQGSEA. There are 16 residues in the CDR3. The chain's CDR3 is CSVLSSVWGTTGELFF. CDR3 in DNA: TGCAGCGTGCTATCCTCGGTTTGGGGGACCACCGGGGAGCTGTTTTTT.

The chain couples TRBV9 to TRBJ2-3, with 8 positions matching TRBD1. Trimming took 0 bases from V and 1 from J; bases not matched to a gene: 1. Germline lookup yields CDR1 SGDLS and CDR2 YYNGEE. The CDR3 has 15 amino acids. CDR3 sequence reads: CASSVEGQGTDTQYF. CDR3 coding DNA: TGTGCCAGCAGCGTAGAGGGACAGGGCACAGATACGCAGTATTTT.

The V and J genes are TRBV5-4 and TRBJ2-7, with 7 bases lining up with TRBD1. Germline V gene lookup returns CDR1 SGHNT and CDR2 YYREEE (reference sequence). After removal of 3 bases from V and 5 bases from J, the junction contained 5 bases not matched to a gene. The CDR3 is 13 residues long. The CDR3 DNA is TGTGCCAGCAGCTCGGGACAGAAAAACGAGCAGTACTTC. It specifies CASSSGQKNEQYF. The full variable domain, completed using reference TRBV5-4 and TRBJ2-7, is ETGVTQSPTHLIKTRGQQVTLRCSSQSGHNTVSWYQQALGQGPQFIFQYYREEENGRGNFPPRFSGLQFPNYSSELNVNALELDDSALYLCASSSGQKNEQYFGPGTRLTVT.